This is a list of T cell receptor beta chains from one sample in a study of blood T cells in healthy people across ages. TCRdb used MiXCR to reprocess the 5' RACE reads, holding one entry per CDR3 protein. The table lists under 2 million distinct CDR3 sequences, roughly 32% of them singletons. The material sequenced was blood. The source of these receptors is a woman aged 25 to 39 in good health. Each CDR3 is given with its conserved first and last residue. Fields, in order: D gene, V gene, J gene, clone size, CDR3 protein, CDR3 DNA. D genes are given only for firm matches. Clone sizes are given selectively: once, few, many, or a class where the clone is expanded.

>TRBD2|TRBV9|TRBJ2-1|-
CASSESVTSGPNEQFF
TGTGCCAGCAGCGAGTCCGTGACTAGCGGGCCTAATGAGCAGTTCTTC
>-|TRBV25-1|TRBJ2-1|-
CARSLDSLVFDEQFF
TGTGCCCGCAGCCTTGACTCCCTCGTCTTCGATGAGCAGTTCTTC
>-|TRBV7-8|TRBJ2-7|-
CASSLAGGDEQYF
TGTGCCAGCAGCTTAGCCGGCGGGGACGAGCAGTACTTC
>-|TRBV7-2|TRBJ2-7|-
CASSLFLTGGNEQYF
TGTGCCAGCAGCTTATTTTTAACAGGAGGGAACGAGCAGTACTTC
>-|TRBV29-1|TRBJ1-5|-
CSVQDTINQPQHF
TGCAGCGTGCAAGATACGATCAATCAGCCCCAGCATTTT
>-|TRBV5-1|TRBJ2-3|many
CASSLDRDTQYF
TGCGCCAGCAGCTTGGACAGAGATACGCAGTATTTT
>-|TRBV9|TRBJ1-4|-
CASSVIGEKLFF
TGTGCCAGCAGCGTGATCGGGGAAAAACTGTTTTTT
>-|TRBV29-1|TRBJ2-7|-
CSAEGGAREQYF
TGCAGCGCTGAAGGGGGGGCCAGAGAGCAGTACTTC
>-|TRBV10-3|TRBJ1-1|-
CAISVGSEDTEAFF
TGTGCCATCAGTGTAGGGAGCGAGGACACTGAAGCTTTCTTT
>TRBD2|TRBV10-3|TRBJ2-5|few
CAIRRAGGDQETQYF
TGTGCCATCAGGAGGGCGGGGGGGGACCAAGAGACCCAGTACTTC
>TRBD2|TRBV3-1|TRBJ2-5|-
CASSQVATSGGEETQYF
TGTGCCAGCAGCCAAGTTGCGACTAGCGGGGGCGAGGAGACCCAGTACTTC
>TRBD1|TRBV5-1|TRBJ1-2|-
CASNVGQGYGYTF
TGCGCCAGCAACGTGGGACAGGGTTATGGCTACACCTTC
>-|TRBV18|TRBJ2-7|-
CASSSLTGQPTYEQYF
TGTGCCAGCTCAAGTCTGACAGGTCAACCTACCTACGAGCAGTACTTC
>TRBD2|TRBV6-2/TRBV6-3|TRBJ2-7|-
CASRTSGRVYEQYF
TGTGCCAGCAGAACTAGCGGGAGGGTTTACGAGCAGTACTTC
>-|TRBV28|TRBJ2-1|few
CASSFSVAGEWDEQFF
TGTGCCAGCAGTTTCTCTGTGGCAGGCGAGTGGGATGAGCAGTTCTTC
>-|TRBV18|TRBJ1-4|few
CASSPTRASNEKLFF
TGTGCCAGCTCGCCGACCAGGGCGTCGAATGAAAAACTGTTTTTT